The 28 T cell receptor beta chains below all came from one sample that was sequenced in a study of blood T cells in healthy people across ages. For the second PCR, which ran for roughly 7 to 11 cycles, a sample-barcoded 5' primer and a J-beta primer mix were used. From the 5' RACE reads, TCRdb called clonotypes with MiXCR, one entry per CDR3 protein. The repertoire includes some 670,000 distinct CDR3 sequences, over 40% of them detected once, and roughly 14% sits in the top ten. The sequenced material came from blood. The source of these receptors is a woman aged 80 or over in good health.

The chain joins TRBV5-1 to TRBJ2-4; D is tentatively TRBD1 or TRBD2 (5 bases each). The J call may be in error: the DNA end matches TRBJ2-7 better. Germline CDR1 is SGHRS and CDR2 is YFSETQ. The CDR3 spans 14 residues. The CDR3 spells CASRRDGLSYEQYF. In DNA, the CDR3 is TGCGCCAGCAGACGGGACGGACTCTCCTACGAGCAGTACTTC.

This clonotype was seen only a few times. The chain employs TRBV5-1 and TRBJ2-4; D not resolved. The CDR3 totals 17 residues. The V end was cut by 0 bases, the J end by 1 base, with 14 bases between. Germline CDR1 is SGHRS and CDR2 is YFSETQ. Here the CDR3 reads CASSLAGRLVAKNIQYF. Written as DNA, the CDR3 is TGCGCCAGCAGCTTGGCCGGACGCCTGGTGGCCAAAAACATTCAGTACTTC.

The gene calls are TRBV12-3 or TRBV12-4 and TRBJ1-1; no definite D call. Deletions cut 7 bases from V and 1 base from J, with 13 bases between. The CDR3 consists of 14 residues. CDR3 residues: CASKRRLTNTEAFF. The CDR3 nucleotides are TGTGCCAGCAAGCGCCGGTTGACGAACACTGAAGCTTTCTTT.

This clonotype was recorded a few times. This rearrangement joins TRBV29-1 to TRBJ2-7; the match to TRBD1 covers 10 bases. Germline-derived CDR1 and CDR2 are SQVTM and ANQGSEA. With V trimmed by 2 bases and J by 6 bases, 4 bases remained unmatched. CDR3 length: 13 residues. This chain's CDR3 is CSVERGQGREQYF. In DNA form, the CDR3 reads TGCAGCGTTGAAAGGGGACAGGGGCGCGAGCAGTACTTC.

Remarks on this clonotype: A much larger clone lies a single base off, so this may be a read error. The V and J genes are TRBV7-2 and TRBJ2-1; TRBD1 might be the D (8 bases). Germline values: CDR1 SGHTA, CDR2 FQGNSA. Trimming took off 1 base at V and 3 bases at J, with 19 bases between the two ends. The CDR3 covers 18 residues. CDR3 region: CASSLGGLGGTGYNEQFF. CDR3 nucleotide sequence: TGTGCCAGCAGCTTAGGCGGGTTGGGGGGGACAGGCTACAATGAGCAGTTCTTC.

This clonotype was seen at least ten times. The rearrangement links TRBV25-1 to TRBJ2-1, with TRBD2 matching over 8 bases. This CDR3 is 16 amino acids long. V dropped 0 bases and J dropped 7; count of bases not matched to a gene: 8. The germline gives CDR1 MGHDK, CDR2 SYGVNS. CDR3 DNA: TGTGCCAGCAGTGAATATGTGGGACTAGGGGGTAATGAGCAGTTCTTC. Translating gives CASSEYVGLGGNEQFF.

There are many counts of this clonotype. The J gene is TRBJ2-5, the V gene TRBV6-6; D call uncertain. From germline, CDR1 is MNHNY and CDR2 SVGAGI (reference sequence). The CDR3 is 12 amino acids. The ends were cut back, 7 bases at V and 2 bases at J, with 8 bases in the middle. This CDR3 is CASKFRQETQYF. The DNA of the CDR3 is TGTGCCAGCAAGTTCAGGCAAGAGACCCAGTACTTC.

The chain employs TRBV2 and TRBJ2-3; the match to TRBD2 covers 10 bases. The CDR3 is made up of 17 amino acids. Per the germline V gene, CDR1 is SNHLY and CDR2 is FYNNEI. V lost 4 bases, J lost 0 bases, and 7 bases stayed unmatched. CDR3 loop: CASSGWTSGSSTDTQYF. The CDR3 region has the DNA TGTGCCAGCAGTGGATGGACTAGCGGATCTAGCACAGATACGCAGTATTTT.

The sample holds a few counts of this clonotype. J is TRBJ2-1 and V is TRBV6-5, with 10 bases aligning to TRBD2. V lost 0 bases and J lost 10; bases outside the gene matches: 15. This CDR3 is 18 amino acids long. CDR1 and CDR2 (germline): MNHEY, SVGAGI. Here the CDR3 DNA reads TGTGCCAGCAGTTACTCGACGGTAGCGGGAGGCCTGGTACGGGAGCAGTTCTTC. Its protein product is CASSYSTVAGGLVREQFF.

J is TRBJ1-2 and V is TRBV4-3, with D possibly matching TRBD1 (6 bases). This CDR3 comprises 15 residues. CDR1 is LGHNA, CDR2 YSLEER, per germline. With 0 bases removed from V and 5 bases from J, the gap between germline ends came to 13 bases. The CDR3 DNA is TGCGCCAGCAGCCAAGAATGGACAGCACTATATGGCTACACCTTC. This gives the protein CASSQEWTALYGYTF.

The chain uses TRBV25-1 and TRBJ2-3, with 10 nucleotides matching TRBD2. The ends lost 5 bases at V and 5 bases at J; junction bases unmatched: 10. This CDR3 has 16 amino acids. CDR1 MGHDK and CDR2 SYGVNS come from the germline V gene. The CDR3, as DNA: TGTGCCAGCAGTCCCTCCAGCGGGGGGGGAGGAGATACGCAGTATTTT. This sequence encodes CASSPSSGGGGDTQYF.

The chain uses TRBV5-1 and TRBJ2-5; D is possibly TRBD2 (5 bases). In germline, CDR1 is SGHRS, CDR2 YFSETQ. The CDR3 is made up of 13 amino acids. V was shortened by 4 bases and J by 5 bases, with 12 bases between the two germline ends. This CDR3 is CASSRPLGETQYF. As DNA, the CDR3 is TGCGCCAGCAGCAGGCCACTAGGGGAGACCCAGTACTTC.

This chain joins TRBV5-6 and TRBJ2-5, with D uncertain. The CDR3 is made up of 14 amino acids. Germline lookup yields CDR1 SGHDT and CDR2 YYEEEE. Trimming took off 3 bases at V and 5 bases at J, with 14 bases between the two ends. The DNA for the CDR3 is TGTGCCAGCAGCTCGGAGCTCCAGTGGGAGACCCAGTACTTC. Protein: CASSSELQWETQYF.

A single count supports this clonotype. The chain joins TRBV10-3 to TRBJ2-4; 9 bases are a match to TRBD1. The J call may be mistaken, given a closer DNA end match to TRBJ2-7. The CDR3 is 15 residues long. Germline values: CDR1 ENHRY, CDR2 SYGVKD. CDR3 in DNA: TGTGCCATCAGTGCCACCGGGACAGGGTCCCTCGAGCAGTACTTC. Its protein product is CAISATGTGSLEQYF.

This chain links TRBV7-3 with TRBJ2-4, with unresolved D. TRBJ2-7 matches the DNA end more closely, so the J call is doubtful. This CDR3 comprises 16 residues. Germline V gene lookup returns CDR1 SGHTA and CDR2 FQGTGA. This chain's CDR3 is CASSLYEDPRPYEQYF. CDR3 nucleotide sequence: TGTGCCAGCAGCTTATACGAGGACCCTAGACCCTACGAGCAGTACTTC.

Notes on this clonotype: The junction departs from germline at one end; a sequencing error may be responsible. The genes are TRBV20-1 and TRBJ2-1; unclear D gene. The CDR3 is made up of 11 amino acids. Germline values: CDR1 DFQATT, CDR2 SNEGSKA (reference sequence). CDR3 loop: CSALLAYKQFF. The DNA for the CDR3 is TGTAGTGCCCTTCTCGCCTATAAGCAGTTCTTC.

This clonotype was recorded once. DNA of the CDR3: TGCGCCAGCAGCAGGGGACAGGGGAACGTCGATACGCAGTATTTT. Translating it yields CASSRGQGNVDTQYF. The rearrangement uses TRBV5-1 and TRBJ2-3; TRBD1 matches at 10 bases. The CDR3 extends over 15 amino acids. Trimming cost V 4 bases and J 6 bases; bases outside gene matches: 8. CDR1 SGHRS and CDR2 YFSETQ come from the germline V gene. The full variable domain, its missing parts supplied by reference TRBV5-1 and TRBJ2-3, is KAGVTQTPRYLIKTRGQQVTLSCSPISGHRSVSWYQQTPGQGLQFLFEYFSETQRNKGNFPGRFSGRQFSNSRSEMNVSTLELGDSALYLCASSRGQGNVDTQYFGPGTRLTVL.

This clonotype has only a few counts. This chain connects TRBV4-2 to TRBJ2-5; 12 bases line up with TRBD2. V lost 0 bases, J lost 5 bases, and 10 bases stayed unmatched. Germline loops: CDR1 LGHNA, CDR2 YNFKEQ. The CDR3 is made up of 18 amino acids. In DNA form, the CDR3 reads TGTGCCAGCAGCCAAGATCCTAGCGGGAGGGGTTCGGGCGAGACCCAGTACTTC. Its protein product is CASSQDPSGRGSGETQYF.

The rearrangement uses TRBV20-1 and TRBJ1-1, with a possible D match to TRBD1 (5 bases). The CDR3 runs to 14 residues. Per germline, CDR1 DFQATT and CDR2 SNEGSKA (reference sequence). The ends were cut back, 6 bases at V and 6 bases at J, with 20 bases in the middle. CDR3 nucleotide sequence: TGCAGTGCCCCCAAACCGACAGAGTGGGCTGAAGCTTTCTTT. Translating gives CSAPKPTEWAEAFF.

The chain joins TRBV29-1 to TRBJ1-4; perhaps TRBD1 as D (5 bases). CDR1 and CDR2 (germline): SQVTM, ANQGSEA. The ends were cut back, 6 bases at V and 5 bases at J, with 13 bases in the middle. The CDR3 is made up of 13 amino acids. CDR3 DNA sequence: TGCAGCGTGGGGACCGGGGGGAATGAAAAACTGTTTTTT. Translating gives CSVGTGGNEKLFF.

This clonotype was counted at least ten times. The gene calls are TRBV12-3 or TRBV12-4 and TRBJ2-1; possibly TRBD1 for D (6 bases). The CDR3 is made up of 15 amino acids. The V end was cut by 5 bases, the J end by 2 bases, with 13 bases between. The CDR3 nucleotides read TGTGCCAGCAGTCCCACAGGGTTGGCCTACAATGAGCAGTTCTTC. Protein product: CASSPTGLAYNEQFF.

This clonotype was observed a single time. The chain is built from TRBV18 and TRBJ2-1, with a tentative D call TRBD2 (5 bases). Germline V gene lookup returns CDR1 KGHSH and CDR2 LQKENI. CDR3 length equals 12 residues. Trimming shortened V by 8 bases and J by 7 bases, and 12 bases separated the two germline ends. As DNA, the CDR3 is TGTGCCAGCGCACTTCAGCGGAATGAGCAGTTCTTC. Protein sequence: CASALQRNEQFF.

This chain uses TRBV7-9 with TRBJ2-3; the match to TRBD1 covers 9 bases. The CDR3 runs to 16 residues. Germline values: CDR1 SEHNR, CDR2 FQNEAQ (reference sequence). V trimming: 2 bases; J trimming: 4 bases; junction bases outside the gene matches: 7. The DNA for the CDR3 is TGTGCCAGCAGCTTATGGGGACAGGGAATCGCAGATACGCAGTATTTT. Amino acid sequence: CASSLWGQGIADTQYF.

This clonotype occurred a few times. The chain uses TRBV5-1 and TRBJ1-6; D is perhaps TRBD1 (6 bases). Trimming stripped 0 bases from V and 8 bases from J, with 12 bases between. This CDR3 is 15 amino acids long. The germline CDR1 and CDR2 sequences are SGHRS and YFSETQ. The CDR3 here is CASSLEDSRYSPLHF. CDR3 nucleotide sequence: TGCGCCAGCAGCTTGGAGGACAGCCGGTATTCACCCCTCCACTTT.

CDR3: CASSVPGAGDSYEQYF. Here the CDR3 DNA reads TGTGCCAGCAGCGTCCCAGGGGCGGGGGATTCCTACGAGCAGTACTTC. The rearrangement uses TRBV7-9 and TRBJ2-7; possibly TRBD2 for D (7 bases). Trimming removed 5 bases at V and 1 base at J, with 18 bases between. The CDR3 totals 16 residues. CDR1 SEHNR and CDR2 FQNEAQ come from the germline V gene (reference sequence).

The chain couples TRBV11-2 to TRBJ1-2, with 7 positions matching TRBD1. The trim removed 3 bases at V and 0 bases at J, leaving 4 bases unmatched. Germline V gene lookup returns CDR1 SGHAT and CDR2 FQNNGV. The length of the CDR3 is 15 residues. CDR3 sequence (DNA): TGTGCCAGCAGCTTGGGGACAGACCCTAACTATGGCTACACCTTC. The encoded protein is CASSLGTDPNYGYTF.

This chain joins TRBV20-1 and TRBJ2-1, with a weak D call TRBD2 (5 bases). V lost 0 bases and J lost 6, with 12 bases in between. The CDR3 consists of 14 residues. Germline CDR1 and CDR2: DFQATT and SNEGSKA (reference sequence). The CDR3 here is CSARDRGRLNEQFF. CDR3 nucleotides: TGCAGTGCTAGAGATCGAGGGCGCCTCAATGAGCAGTTCTTC.

In this sample, this clonotype turned up many times. This chain uses TRBV2 with TRBJ1-5, with 7 bases fitting TRBD1. With 5 bases clipped from V and 6 bases from J, the junction kept 4 bases outside the gene matches. This CDR3 comprises 13 residues. Germline CDR1 reads SNHLY; CDR2 reads FYNNEI. The DNA of the CDR3 is TGTGCCAGCAGTCGACAGGGTGGTCAGCCCCAGCATTTT. As protein: CASSRQGGQPQHF.